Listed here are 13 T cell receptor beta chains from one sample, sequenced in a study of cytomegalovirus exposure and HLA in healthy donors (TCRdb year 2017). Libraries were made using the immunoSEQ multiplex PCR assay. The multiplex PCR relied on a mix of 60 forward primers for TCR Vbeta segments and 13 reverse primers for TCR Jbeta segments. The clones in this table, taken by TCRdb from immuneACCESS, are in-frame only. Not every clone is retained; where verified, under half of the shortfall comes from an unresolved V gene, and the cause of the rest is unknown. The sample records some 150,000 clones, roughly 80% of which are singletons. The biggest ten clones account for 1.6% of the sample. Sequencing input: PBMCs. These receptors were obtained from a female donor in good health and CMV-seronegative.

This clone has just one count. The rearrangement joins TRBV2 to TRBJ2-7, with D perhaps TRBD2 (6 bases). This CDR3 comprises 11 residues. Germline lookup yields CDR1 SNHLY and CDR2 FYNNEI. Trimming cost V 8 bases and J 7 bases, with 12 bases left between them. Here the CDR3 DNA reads TGTGCCAGCCGGGGGTCTAGAGAGCAGTACTTC. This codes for CASRGSREQYF.

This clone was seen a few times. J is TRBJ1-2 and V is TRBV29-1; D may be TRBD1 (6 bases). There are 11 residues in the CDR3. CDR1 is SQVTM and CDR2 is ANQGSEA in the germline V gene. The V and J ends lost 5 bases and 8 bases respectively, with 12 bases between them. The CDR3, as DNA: TGCAGCGTTCAAGGCAGGGGAGGCTACACCTTC. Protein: CSVQGRGGYTF.

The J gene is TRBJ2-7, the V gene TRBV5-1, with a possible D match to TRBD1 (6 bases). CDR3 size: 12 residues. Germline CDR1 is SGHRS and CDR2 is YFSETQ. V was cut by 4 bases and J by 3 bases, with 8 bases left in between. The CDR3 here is CASSQDSYEQYF. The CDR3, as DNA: TGCGCCAGCAGCCAGGACAGCTACGAGCAGTACTTC.

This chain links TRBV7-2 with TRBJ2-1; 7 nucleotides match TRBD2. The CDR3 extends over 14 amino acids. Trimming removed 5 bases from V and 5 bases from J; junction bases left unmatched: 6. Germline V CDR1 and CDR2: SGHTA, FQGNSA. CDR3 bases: TGTGCCAGCAGCCGAGGGACTACCAACAATGAGCAGTTCTTC. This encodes CASSRGTTNNEQFF.

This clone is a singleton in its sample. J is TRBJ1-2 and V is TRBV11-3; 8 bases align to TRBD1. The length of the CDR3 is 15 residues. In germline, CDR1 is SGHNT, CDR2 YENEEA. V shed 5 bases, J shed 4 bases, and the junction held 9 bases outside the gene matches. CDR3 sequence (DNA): TGTGCCAGCAGCCCCGGGACAGGTGACCTCTATGGCTACACCTTC. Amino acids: CASSPGTGDLYGYTF.

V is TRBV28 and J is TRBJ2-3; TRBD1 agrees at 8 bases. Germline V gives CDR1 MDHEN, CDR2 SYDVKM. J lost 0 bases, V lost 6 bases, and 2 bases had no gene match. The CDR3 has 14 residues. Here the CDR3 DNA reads TGTGCCAGCAGACCAGGGGGCAGCACAGATACGCAGTATTTT. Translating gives CASRPGGSTDTQYF.

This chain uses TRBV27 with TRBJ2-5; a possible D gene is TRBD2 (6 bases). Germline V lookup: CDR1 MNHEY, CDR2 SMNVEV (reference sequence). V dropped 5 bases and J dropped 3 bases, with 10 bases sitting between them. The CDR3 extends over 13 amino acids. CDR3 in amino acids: CASSDTGEETQYF. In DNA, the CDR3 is TGTGCCAGCAGTGATACGGGAGAAGAGACCCAGTACTTC.

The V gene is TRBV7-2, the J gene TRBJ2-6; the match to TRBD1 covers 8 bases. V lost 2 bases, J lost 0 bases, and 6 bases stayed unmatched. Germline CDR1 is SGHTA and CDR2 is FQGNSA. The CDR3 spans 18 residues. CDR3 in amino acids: CASSLWGTGSSGANVLTF. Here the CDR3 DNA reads TGTGCCAGCAGCTTATGGGGGACAGGCAGCTCTGGGGCCAACGTCCTGACTTTC.

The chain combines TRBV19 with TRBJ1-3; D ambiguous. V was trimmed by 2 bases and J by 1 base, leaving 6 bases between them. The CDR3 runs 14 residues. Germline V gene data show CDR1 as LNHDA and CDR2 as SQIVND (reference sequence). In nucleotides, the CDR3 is TGTGCCAGTAGTATAATGAGTTCTGGAAACACCATATATTTT. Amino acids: CASSIMSSGNTIYF.

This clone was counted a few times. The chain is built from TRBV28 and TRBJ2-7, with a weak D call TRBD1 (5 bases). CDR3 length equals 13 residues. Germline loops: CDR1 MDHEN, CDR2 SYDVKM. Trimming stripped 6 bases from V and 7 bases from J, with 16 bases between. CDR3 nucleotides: TGTGCCAGCAGGTGGGGCAGGAGCCGGGAGCAGTACTTC. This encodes CASRWGRSREQYF.

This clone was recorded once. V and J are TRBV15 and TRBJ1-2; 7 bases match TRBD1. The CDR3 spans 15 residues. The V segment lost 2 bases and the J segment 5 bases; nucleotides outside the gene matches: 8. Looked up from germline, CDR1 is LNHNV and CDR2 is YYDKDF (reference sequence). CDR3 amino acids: CATSRPQGQIYGYTF. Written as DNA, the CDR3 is TGTGCCACCAGCAGACCCCAGGGACAGATATATGGCTACACCTTC.

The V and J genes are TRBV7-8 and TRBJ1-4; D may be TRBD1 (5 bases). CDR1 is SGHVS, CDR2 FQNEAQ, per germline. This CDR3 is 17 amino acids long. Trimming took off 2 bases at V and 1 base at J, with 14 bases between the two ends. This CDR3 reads CASSLPRRGRTNEKLFF. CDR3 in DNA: TGTGCCAGCAGCTTACCTCGAAGGGGTAGAACTAATGAAAAACTGTTTTTT.

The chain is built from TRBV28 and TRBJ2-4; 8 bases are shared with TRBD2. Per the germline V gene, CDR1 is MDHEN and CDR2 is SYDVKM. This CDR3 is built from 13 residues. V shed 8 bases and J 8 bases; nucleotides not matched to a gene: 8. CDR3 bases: TGTGCCAGCGAGACGGGAGGGGCGCACATTCAGTACTTC. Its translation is CASETGGAHIQYF.